Below, one T cell receptor beta chain is given with its context. This clonotype was picked up many times. The clone's antigen remains unknown. Base qualities are not at hand, and no much larger clone is one base apart. Per the germline V gene (reference sequence), LNHNV is the CDR1 and YYDKDF is the CDR2. The CDR3, from cysteine to phenylalanine, totals 14 residues. The kept DNA is CDR3 alone, 42 bases in frame from the first base. Here V drops 5 bases and J drops 5 bases, and the junction holds 6 bases not matched to any gene. Amplification of TCR beta CDR3 regions was carried out from RNA transcripts. The TCR CDR3 was subjected to a first round of RT-PCR using the HTBI primer set and the Qiagen OneStep RT-PCR kit. Libraries were constructed in a second round of multiplex PCR, after which size selection and purification were carried out. Libraries were sequenced paired-end with 100 bp reads on an Illumina HiSeq2000. On the study's bioinformatics: SOAPnuke was used to process the raw data, with reads discarded if the reads contained adapters or uncalled bases, had a mean Phred below 15, or lacked an exact constant-primer or identifier match. COPE v1.2.5 was used to merge high-quality paired reads, and clonotypes were defined as unique nucleotide sequences. Clonotypes were aligned to IMGT TRBV, TRBD and TRBJ reference segments using MiTCR v1.1. The analysis was restricted to V-J combinations with a frequency above 0.0001, which together covered roughly 99% of the repertoires. A TCS score was defined as the ratio between F50 (clonal expansion) and ExV (chaos), using BLOSUM62-based TCRdist between CDR3 peptides within each V-J. Welch's t-statistics and random forest reduced 514 V-J features to fewer than 15, which were used in a naive Bayes classifier (R e1071). TCRdb itself trimmed the public reads at Q25 with fastp, ran MiXCR and retained productive beta chains. Entries that share a CDR3 protein sequence are merged under the most common genes and DNA. The V and J calls shown here were made by TCRdb, not taken from the authors' results. For this sample there are fewer than 450,000 distinct CDR3 sequences; approximately 18% appear just once. Approximately 30% of the sample is in the top ten clones.

These data come from a study of T cells in Graves' hyperthyroidism and ophthalmopathy (dated by TCRdb to between 2018 and 2020). With respect to the entire study: Peripheral blood was collected at initial diagnosis, before any treatment. A discovery cohort of about a hundred patients, 43 with Graves' ophthalmopathy and 57 with stable Graves' hyperthyroidism, was used to find distinguishing TCR V-J signatures. An independent validation cohort of around 19 hyperthyroidism patients and more than 15 patients who later progressed to ophthalmopathy tested prospective prediction of ophthalmopathy. The approximately 100 discovery patients were divided at random into training and test sets in a 7:3 ratio. Thyroid tissue and blood T-cell repertoires from several Graves' hyperthyroidism patients were also compared in the study. After sampling, hyperthyroidism patients received methimazole starting at 30 mg daily, and ophthalmopathy patients received high-dose intravenous methylprednisolone. The paper reports TCR Vbeta CDR3 sequencing of some 140 peripheral blood samples: under 45 ophthalmopathy, about 75 hyperthyroidism and 17 progressor patients.

Hyperthyroidism patients were newly diagnosed, had a disease duration of under 2 months, and were aged 18 to 65 years. Patients with uncontrolled infections, other autoimmune diseases, pregnancy or lactation were excluded. Diagnoses were based on clinical symptoms, serum thyroxine and TRAb, thyroid ultrasound and orbital computed tomography. Blood from progressor patients was collected at the time of first diagnosis with hyperthyroidism, before any ophthalmopathy symptoms had appeared. PBMCs were isolated from about 9.2 ml of fresh peripheral blood by Ficoll-Paque density gradient centrifugation. Progressor patients were first diagnosed with Graves' hyperthyroidism and then developed ophthalmopathy during follow-up. Trizol reagent was used to extract total RNA, and RNA quality was then checked on an Agilent 2100 Bioanalyzer. Study-wide conclusions, independent of this receptor: In cross-validation, a model built on a 13 V-J signature told ophthalmopathy apart from stable hyperthyroidism with under 90% sensitivity and about 81% specificity, and in testing the same model reached 80%/75%. Most expanded thyroid clonotypes (frequency above 0.001) were also found in blood, which suggests that blood repertoires may mirror thyroid immune responses. No statistical method was used to set the sample size in advance, and investigators knew the group allocation. In validation, the model predicted progression to ophthalmopathy a median of around six months before onset, with approximately 70% sensitivity and about 72% specificity.

The receptor comes from a woman aged 30 to 39 with Graves' hyperthyroidism that later progressed to Graves' ophthalmopathy. Material: blood. The rearranged chain carries TRBV15 and TRBJ2-7; TRBD1 fits 10 bases in the junction. CDR3 sequence: CATSDRGLTDEQYF. The bases are TGTGCCACCAGCGACAGGGGGCTGACTGACGAGCAGTACTTC.